This record looks at one T cell receptor (beta chain) sequence and its context. CDR1 SEHNR and CDR2 FQNEAQ come from the germline V gene (reference sequence). V dropped 3 bases and J dropped 8 bases, with 10 bases sitting between them. The CDR3 covers 12 residues. Method: immunoSEQ multiplex PCR; TCRdb's copy keeps in-frame clones and lacks some. The table records more than 150,000 clones, more than 75% of them present only once. These data belong to a study of blood T cell repertoires in COVID-19. The sequencing input was peripheral blood. The source is a woman aged 18-30 years who had recovered from COVID-19. The rearrangement links TRBV7-9 to TRBJ1-2, with D tentatively TRBD1 (5 bases). For the CDR3, the DNA is TGTGCCAGCAGCTTGGACATATACGGCTACACCTTC. Protein product: CASSLDIYGYTF.